Below, 3 T cell receptor beta chains from the same sample are listed, as sequenced in a study of shared clonotypes between healthy human individuals. Method: immunoSEQ multiplex PCR; TCRdb's copy keeps in-frame clones and lacks some. The sample yields approximately 500,000 clones, around 79% seen once. Sequencing was carried out using PBMCs. All receptors derive from a woman aged 40-49 years in good health. Some clones in this sample may be carry-over from other donors' samples.

The chain carries TRBV27 and TRBJ1-5, with 7 bases that match TRBD1. CDR3 size: 15 residues. With V trimmed by 6 bases and J by 6 bases, 11 bases remained unmatched. The germline V gene encodes CDR1 MNHEY and CDR2 SMNVEV (reference sequence). In nucleotides, the CDR3 is TGTGCCAGCAGCCGCGCACATACAGGGGCTCAGCCCCAGCATTTT. Translating gives CASSRAHTGAQPQHF.

CDR3 region: CASSSDRGSYNEQYF. The CDR3 region has the DNA TGCGCCAGCAGCTCCGACAGGGGGTCCTACAACGAGCAGTACTTC. V and J are TRBV5-1 and TRBJ2-7, with 9 bases that match TRBD1. This CDR3 spans 15 amino acids. V shed 3 bases and J 5 bases; nucleotides not matched to a gene: 9. Per the germline V gene, CDR1 is SGHRS and CDR2 is YFSETQ. Full variable domain (rest looked up from reference TRBV5-1 and TRBJ2-7): KAGVTQTPRYLIKTRGQQVTLSCSPISGHRSVSWYQQTPGQGLQFLFEYFSETQRNKGNFPGRFSGRQFSNSRSEMNVSTLELGDSALYLCASSSDRGSYNEQYFGPGTRLTVT.

The chain combines TRBV28 with TRBJ2-3; TRBD1 aligns across 9 bases. Germline V gene lookup returns CDR1 MDHEN and CDR2 SYDVKM. The V and J ends lost 5 bases and 1 base, in that order; junction bases with no gene match: 4. CDR3 length: 15 residues. CDR3 coding DNA: TGTGCCAGCAGTAAAAGGACAGGGGGCACAGATACGCAGTATTTT. Residues: CASSKRTGGTDTQYF.